One and the same sample provided the 13 T cell receptor beta chains below, sequenced in a study of CD8 T cells in ankylosing spondylitis. TCRdb reprocessed the 5' RACE reads via MiXCR and lists one record per CDR3 protein. The table has about 24,000 distinct CDR3 sequences, 10% to 15% seen once; the top ten hold 35%. Sequencing was carried out using blood. The receptors here all came from a male donor with ankylosing spondylitis or in good health (not recorded which).

This clonotype was recorded many times. This rearrangement joins TRBV7-9 to TRBJ2-1; the match to TRBD1 covers 9 bases. The CDR3 length is 16 residues. Germline CDR1 SEHNR, CDR2 FQNEAQ (reference sequence). The V segment lost 6 bases and the J segment 0 bases; nucleotides outside the gene matches: 6. The CDR3 loop reads CASSRLGQGSYNEQFF. In DNA form, the CDR3 reads TGTGCCAGCAGTCGACTGGGACAGGGCTCCTACAATGAGCAGTTCTTC.

This clonotype has at least ten counts. J is TRBJ2-5 and V is TRBV29-1; the D call may be TRBD1 or TRBD2 (5 bases each). Germline V gives CDR1 SQVTM, CDR2 ANQGSEA. With 5 bases removed from V and 5 bases from J, the gap between germline ends came to 15 bases. The CDR3 totals 13 residues. CDR3 DNA: TGCAGCGTTTTATGGGGGTATGGTGAGACCCAGTACTTC. This sequence encodes CSVLWGYGETQYF.

This clonotype came up many times. The chain is built from TRBV7-3 and TRBJ2-1; no definite D call. The CDR3 is 15 residues long. Germline V gene lookup returns CDR1 SGHTA and CDR2 FQGTGA. Trimming took off 0 bases at V and 6 bases at J, with 12 bases between the two ends. CDR3 sequence: CASSLTIGQANEQFF. The CDR3 nucleotides read TGTGCCAGCAGCTTAACCATCGGGCAGGCCAATGAGCAGTTCTTC.

J is TRBJ2-3 and V is TRBV11-2; TRBD1 is a possible D gene (5 bases). Germline CDR1 is SGHAT and CDR2 is FQNNGV. This CDR3 is built from 14 residues. Deletions cut 0 bases from V and 2 bases from J, with 6 bases between. CDR3 nucleotide sequence: TGTGCCAGCAGCTTAGACAGGGCCACAGATACGCAGTATTTT. Its protein is CASSLDRATDTQYF.

This clonotype showed up many times. The rearrangement uses TRBV12-3 or TRBV12-4 and TRBJ1-5; D ambiguous. The CDR3 covers 14 residues. V lost 6 bases to trimming and J lost 6 bases, with 15 bases between them. The CDR3, as DNA: TGTGCCAGCAGGGCTGGCCCCCCGGCTCAGCCCCAGCATTTT. This codes for CASRAGPPAQPQHF.

This clonotype appeared a few times. The chain uses TRBV20-1 and TRBJ2-4; no clear D gene. CDR1 and CDR2 from the germline V gene are DFQATT and SNEGSKA (reference sequence). The CDR3 runs 14 residues. V was pared by 1 base and J by 6 bases, with 13 bases between. The CDR3 bases are TGCAGTGCTAGAGTAGGCTCGTCTGGAAACATTCAGTACTTC. Protein product: CSARVGSSGNIQYF.

This clonotype was counted a few times. The V gene is TRBV7-9, the J gene TRBJ2-7; possibly TRBD1 or TRBD2 for D (5 bases each). Germline V gives CDR1 SEHNR, CDR2 FQNEAQ (reference sequence). V lost 5 bases, J lost 2 bases, and 16 bases lay in between. The CDR3 covers 15 residues. In nucleotides, the CDR3 is TGTGCCAGCAGCCCCAGCGGTCAGGGAACCTACGAGCAGTACTTC. Translation gives CASSPSGQGTYEQYF.

This clonotype showed up many times. The chain employs TRBV5-1 and TRBJ2-5, with TRBD2 identical over 8 bases. V shed 0 bases and J 6 bases; nucleotides not matched to a gene: 7. This CDR3 is built from 15 residues. The germline CDR1 and CDR2 sequences are SGHRS and YFSETQ. CDR3 sequence (DNA): TGCGCCAGCAGCTTGGATGCGGGGGGAGAGAAGACCCAGTACTTC. Its translation is CASSLDAGGEKTQYF.

This clonotype was seen many times. CDR3 region: CASSQVGTGTSTDTQYF. The DNA for the CDR3 is TGCGCCAGCAGCCAAGTGGGGACCGGGACTAGCACAGATACGCAGTATTTT. This chain uses TRBV4-3 with TRBJ2-3; D is possibly TRBD2 (6 bases). V was clipped by 1 base and J by 0 bases, with 14 bases between them. The germline V gene has CDR1 LGHNA and CDR2 YSLEER. The CDR3 has 17 residues.

The CDR3 here is CSVALTNTGELFF. The CDR3 DNA reads as TGCAGCGTGGCCCTGACGAACACCGGGGAGCTGTTTTTT. The chain couples TRBV29-1 to TRBJ2-2; D is unclear. This CDR3 has 13 residues. Germline CDR1 reads SQVTM; CDR2 reads ANQGSEA. Trimming shortened V by 6 bases and J by 0 bases, and 8 bases separated the two germline ends.

The sample holds many counts of this clonotype. CDR3: CASSLSTSVDTQYF. The CDR3 bases are TGTGCCAGCAGCCTCTCCACGTCCGTGGATACGCAGTATTTT. V is TRBV7-8 and J is TRBJ2-3; D remains unclear. The CDR3 is made up of 14 amino acids. Deletions cut 5 bases from V and 6 bases from J, with 15 bases between. Germline values: CDR1 SGHVS, CDR2 FQNEAQ.

This clonotype was observed many times. The J gene is TRBJ2-5, the V gene TRBV5-1; D is perhaps TRBD1 (5 bases). The CDR3 has 12 amino acids. With 10 bases removed from V and 7 bases from J, the gap between germline ends came to 17 bases. Germline V gives CDR1 SGHRS, CDR2 YFSETQ. CDR3 DNA sequence: TGCGCCTCAGAGGACACCCGGCGGACCCAGTACTTC. Protein: CASEDTRRTQYF.

In this sample, this clonotype turned up a few times. The chain links TRBV29-1 to TRBJ2-7, with TRBD2 as a possible D gene (6 bases). Germline V gene sequence: CDR1 SQVTM, CDR2 ANQGSEA. With 3 bases removed from V and 0 bases from J, the gap between germline ends came to 9 bases. The CDR3 extends over 13 amino acids. The CDR3 DNA follows: TGCAGCGTTGAGGTGACTAGCTCCTACGAGCAGTACTTC. It yields the protein CSVEVTSSYEQYF.